This T cell receptor (beta chain) is from a study of blood T cell repertoires in COVID-19. About the study: The samples span acute and convalescent COVID-19 from the United States, Italy and Spain. The analysed material was cDNA or gDNA that came from T cells, B-cell-depleted T cells, or PBMCs.

In this sample, this clone turned up a few times. Clones were sequenced by immunoSEQ multiplex PCR, and TCRdb holds only the in-frame ones, with some missing. The sample lists tens of thousands of clones; around 82% were seen once. This CDR3 contains 15 residues. With V trimmed by 0 bases and J by 3 bases, 4 bases remained unmatched. CDR1 LGHNA and CDR2 YNFKEQ come from the germline V gene. The chain links TRBV4-2 to TRBJ1-1; 7 nucleotides align to TRBD1. The sequenced sample consisted of peripheral blood. The receptor's source is a woman aged 60 to 75 with acute or convalescent COVID-19. The CDR3 loop is CASSQEQGRDTEAFF. As DNA, the CDR3 is TGTGCCAGCAGCCAAGAACAGGGGCGGGACACTGAAGCTTTCTTT.